Below, one T cell receptor (beta chain) is given with its context. Its target is unknown. Researchers made TCR cDNA using 5'RACE template switching, and this step added a universal primer site and UMIs. Using its own MiXCR run on the 5' RACE reads, TCRdb lists one record per CDR3 protein. The sample comprises roughly 500,000 distinct CDR3 sequences, roughly 19% of which are singletons, and roughly 13% rests with the top ten. This sample was included in a study of T cells after yellow fever vaccination. In the study overall: For low cell numbers, libraries were made with SMART-Seq v4 Ultra Low Input. Study results and caveats: The secondary response showed a weaker magnitude and a faster peak, day 5 versus 15.

V was trimmed by 5 bases and J by 12 bases, leaving 14 bases between them. The CDR3 loop spans 12 amino acids. In germline, CDR1 is SGHTA, CDR2 FQGTGA. The origin of this receptor is a man aged 25-45 years who received the YFV17D yellow fever vaccine. This material consisted of PBMCs, taken 15 days after the yellow fever booster vaccination. This chain links TRBV7-3 with TRBJ2-1; D may be TRBD2 (6 bases). The CDR3 here is CASSPGGEAQFF. The DNA of the CDR3 is TGTGCCAGCAGCCCCGGGGGTGAGGCGCAGTTCTTC.